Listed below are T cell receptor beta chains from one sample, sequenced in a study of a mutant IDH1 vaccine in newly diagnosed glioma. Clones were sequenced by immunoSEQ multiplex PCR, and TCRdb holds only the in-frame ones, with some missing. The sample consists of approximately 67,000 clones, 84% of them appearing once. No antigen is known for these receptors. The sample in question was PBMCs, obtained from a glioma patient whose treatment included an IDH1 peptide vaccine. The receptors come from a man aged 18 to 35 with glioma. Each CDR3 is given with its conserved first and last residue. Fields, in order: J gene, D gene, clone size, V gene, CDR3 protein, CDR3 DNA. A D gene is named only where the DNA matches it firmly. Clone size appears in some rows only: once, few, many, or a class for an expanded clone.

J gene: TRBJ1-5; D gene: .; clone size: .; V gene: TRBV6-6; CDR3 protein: CASSYGGSSNQPQHF; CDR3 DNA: TGTGCCAGCAGTTACGGGGGATCTAGCAATCAGCCCCAGCATTTT
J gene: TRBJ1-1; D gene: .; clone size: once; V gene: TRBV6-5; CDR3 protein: CASSYFGRRTEAFF; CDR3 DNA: TGTGCCAGCAGTTACTTCGGACGACGCACTGAAGCTTTCTTT
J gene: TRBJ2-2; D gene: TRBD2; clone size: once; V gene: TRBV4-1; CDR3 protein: CASSRRNVAGGTGELFF; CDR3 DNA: TGCGCCAGCAGCCGGAGGAACGTGGCGGGGGGCACCGGGGAGCTGTTTTTT
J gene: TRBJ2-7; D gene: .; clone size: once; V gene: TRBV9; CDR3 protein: CASSGAGLAHEQYF; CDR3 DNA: TGTGCCAGCAGCGGAGCAGGGCTAGCTCACGAGCAGTACTTC
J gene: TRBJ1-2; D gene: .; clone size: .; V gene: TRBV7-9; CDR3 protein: CASSLVTPGPYGYTF; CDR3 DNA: TGTGCCAGCAGCTTAGTCACCCCAGGACCTTATGGCTACACCTTC
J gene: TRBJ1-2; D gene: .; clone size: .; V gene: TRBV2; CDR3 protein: CASSELTVNYGYTF; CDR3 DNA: TGTGCCAGCAGTGAACTGACGGTTAACTATGGCTACACCTTC
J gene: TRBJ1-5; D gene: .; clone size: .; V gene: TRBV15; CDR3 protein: CATSRGSGTPGQPQHF; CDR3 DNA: TGTGCCACCAGCAGAGGTTCGGGGACCCCAGGTCAGCCCCAGCATTTT
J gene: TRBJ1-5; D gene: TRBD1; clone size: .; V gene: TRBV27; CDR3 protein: CASSLRQGSQPQHF; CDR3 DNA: TGTGCCAGCAGTTTGCGACAGGGAAGTCAGCCCCAGCATTTT
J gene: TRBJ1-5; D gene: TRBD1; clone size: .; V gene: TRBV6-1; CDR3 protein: CASRRQGYSNQPQHF; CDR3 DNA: TGTGCCAGCAGAAGACAGGGGTATAGCAATCAGCCCCAGCATTTT
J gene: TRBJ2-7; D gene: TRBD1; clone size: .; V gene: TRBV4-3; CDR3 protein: CASSKSTSGTGTYEQYF; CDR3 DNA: TGCGCCAGCAGCAAATCGACATCCGGGACAGGGACCTACGAGCAGTACTTC
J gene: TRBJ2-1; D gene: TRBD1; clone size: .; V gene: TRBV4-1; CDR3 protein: CASSQDEGQGGNEQFF; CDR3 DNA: TGCGCCAGCAGCCAAGATGAAGGACAGGGCGGTAATGAGCAGTTCTTC
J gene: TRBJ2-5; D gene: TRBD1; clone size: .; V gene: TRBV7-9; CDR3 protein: CASSSRTGGETQYF; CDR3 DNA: TGTGCCAGCAGCTCGAGGACAGGGGGAGAGACCCAGTACTTC
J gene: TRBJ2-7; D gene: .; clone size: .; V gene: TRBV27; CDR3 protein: CASSLSPVGSYEQYF; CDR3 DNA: TGTGCCAGCAGTTTGTCGCCGGTGGGCTCCTACGAGCAGTACTTC
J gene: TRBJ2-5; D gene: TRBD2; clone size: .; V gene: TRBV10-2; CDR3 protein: CASMELAGFQETQYF; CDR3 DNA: TGCGCCAGCATGGAACTAGCGGGGTTCCAAGAGACCCAGTACTTC
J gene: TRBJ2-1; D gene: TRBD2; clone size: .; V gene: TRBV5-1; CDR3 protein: CASSLAPGLANEQFF; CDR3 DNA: TGCGCCAGCAGCTTGGCCCCGGGACTAGCCAATGAGCAGTTCTTC
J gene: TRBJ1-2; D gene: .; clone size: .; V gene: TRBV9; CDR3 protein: CASSVALGPGSRKDYGYTF; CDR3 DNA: TGTGCCAGCAGCGTAGCCTTGGGGCCAGGGAGTAGAAAGGACTATGGCTACACCTTC
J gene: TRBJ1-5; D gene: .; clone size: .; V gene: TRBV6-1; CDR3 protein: CACWGWNQPQHF; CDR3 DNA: TGTGCTTGCTGGGGATGGAATCAGCCCCAGCATTTT